The next 6 T cell receptor beta chains were all read from a single sample in a study of blood T cell repertoires in COVID-19. Produced via immunoSEQ multiplex PCR; TCRdb's table is partial and in-frame only. The table has some 200,000 clones, under 90% seen once; the top ten hold approximately 9%. Sequenced material: PBMCs or T cells enriched from blood (not recorded which). Receptor source: a woman aged 45-65 years with acute COVID-19.

This chain links TRBV6-1 with TRBJ2-6, with 8 bases lining up with TRBD1. The CDR3 is made up of 16 amino acids. Germline CDR1 MNHNS, CDR2 SASEGT. The V and J ends lost 1 base and 4 bases, in that order; junction bases with no gene match: 3. CDR3 nucleotides: TGTGCCAGCAGTGAAGGGACAGGGAAAGGGGCCAACGTCCTGACTTTC. Translating gives CASSEGTGKGANVLTF.

J is TRBJ1-2 and V is TRBV7-9, with D hard to call. Per the germline V gene, CDR1 is SEHNR and CDR2 is FQNEAQ (reference sequence). V shed 0 bases and J shed 1 base, with 3 bases lying between them. The CDR3 loop spans 13 amino acids. CDR3 coding DNA: TGTGCCAGCAGCTTAGCTTATAACTATGGCTACACCTTC. This codes for CASSLAYNYGYTF.

This chain connects TRBV7-2 to TRBJ2-6; possible D gene TRBD2, 5 bases. CDR1 SGHTA and CDR2 FQGNSA come from the germline V gene. V was shortened by 5 bases and J by 0 bases, with 5 bases between the two germline ends. This CDR3 contains 14 residues. DNA for the CDR3: TGTGCCAGCAGCGGGAGCTCTGGGGCCAACGTCCTGACTTTC. It codes for CASSGSSGANVLTF.

The chain links TRBV7-3 to TRBJ1-3; TRBD1 is a possible D gene (6 bases). CDR1 is SGHTA, CDR2 FQGTGA, per germline. Between the trimmed V and J ends, which lost 6 bases and 4 bases, there was a span of 10 bases. The CDR3 contains 13 residues. The CDR3 bases are TGTGCCAGCAGTCGAGACAGGGGAAACACCATATATTTT. Its translation: CASSRDRGNTIYF.

This chain links TRBV5-1 with TRBJ2-7; TRBD2 aligns across 14 bases. Losses at the gene ends were 4 bases for V and 3 bases for J; bases not matched to a gene: 6. The CDR3 runs 16 residues. Germline lookup yields CDR1 SGHRS and CDR2 YFSETQ. The CDR3 region has the DNA TGCGCCAGCAGCCACGGGACTAGCGGGGGCTACTACGAGCAGTACTTC. Encoded protein: CASSHGTSGGYYEQYF.

V is TRBV28 and J is TRBJ1-2; D may be TRBD1 (6 bases). CDR3 length: 16 residues. Trimming pared 3 bases from V and 0 bases from J, leaving 14 bases between. Germline V gene sequence: CDR1 MDHEN, CDR2 SYDVKM. The CDR3 region has the DNA TGTGCCAGCAGTTTTCTGATAGGGGGTACTAACTATGGCTACACCTTC. Protein product: CASSFLIGGTNYGYTF.